This record covers a single T cell receptor (beta chain). Its antigen is unknown. Clones were sequenced by immunoSEQ multiplex PCR, and TCRdb holds only the in-frame ones, with some missing. The repertoire holds tens of thousands of clones, with about nine tenths as singletons. The data stem from a study of PD-L1 blockade in urothelial cancer. Across the whole study: Once treatment had started, blood was analyzed at 3 weeks (second dose) and again at 6 weeks. General observations from the study: Expansion of tumor-associated blood clones at 3 weeks was greater in durable-benefit patients.

Time point noted: peripheral blood 6 weeks after treatment start. Between 1 and 8 samples, pretreatment and on-treatment, were given by each patient. The sequence was obtained from a man in his 60s with urothelial cancer. Material: PBMCs, obtained around atezolizumab (anti-PD-L1) treatment.

The DNA of the CDR3 is TGTGCCAGCTCACCACAGCCCCCCGGTAATGAGCAGTTCTTC. It translates to CASSPQPPGNEQFF. This chain uses TRBV18 with TRBJ2-1; D unresolved. V lost 1 base and J 7 bases, leaving 11 bases between the germline ends. The CDR3 is 14 residues long. In germline, CDR1 is KGHSH, CDR2 LQKENI.